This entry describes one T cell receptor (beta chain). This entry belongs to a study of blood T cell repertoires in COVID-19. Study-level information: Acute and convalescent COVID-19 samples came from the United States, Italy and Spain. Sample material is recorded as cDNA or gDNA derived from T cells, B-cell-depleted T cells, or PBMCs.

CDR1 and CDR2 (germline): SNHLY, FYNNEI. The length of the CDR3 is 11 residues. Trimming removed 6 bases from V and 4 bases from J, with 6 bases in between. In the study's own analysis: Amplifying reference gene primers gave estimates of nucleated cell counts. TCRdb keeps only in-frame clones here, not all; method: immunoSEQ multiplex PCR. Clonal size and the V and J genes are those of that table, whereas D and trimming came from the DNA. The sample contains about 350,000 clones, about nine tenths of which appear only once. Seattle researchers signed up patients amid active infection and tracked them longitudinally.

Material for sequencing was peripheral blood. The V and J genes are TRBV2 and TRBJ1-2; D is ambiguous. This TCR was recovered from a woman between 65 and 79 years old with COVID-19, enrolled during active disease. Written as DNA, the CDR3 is TGTGCCAGCAGCACAGCCTATGGCTACACCTTC. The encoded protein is CASSTAYGYTF.